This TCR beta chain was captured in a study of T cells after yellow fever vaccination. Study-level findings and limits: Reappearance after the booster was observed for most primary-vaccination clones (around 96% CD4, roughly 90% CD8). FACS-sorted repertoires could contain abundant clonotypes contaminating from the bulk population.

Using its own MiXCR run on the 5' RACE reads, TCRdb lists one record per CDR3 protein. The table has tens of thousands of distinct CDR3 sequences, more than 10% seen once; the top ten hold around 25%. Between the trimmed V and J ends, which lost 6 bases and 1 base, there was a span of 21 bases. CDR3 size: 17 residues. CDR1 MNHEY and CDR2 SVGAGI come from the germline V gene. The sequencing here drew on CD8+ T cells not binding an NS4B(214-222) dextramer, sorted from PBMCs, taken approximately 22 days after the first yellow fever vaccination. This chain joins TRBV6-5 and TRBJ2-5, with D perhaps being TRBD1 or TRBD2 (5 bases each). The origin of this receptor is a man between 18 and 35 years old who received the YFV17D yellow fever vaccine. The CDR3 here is CASRSLYQDGAQETQYF. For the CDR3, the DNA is TGTGCCAGCAGATCACTCTACCAAGACGGGGCCCAAGAGACCCAGTACTTC.